What follows are 30 T cell receptor beta chains derived from one specimen sequenced in a study of T cells in Graves' hyperthyroidism and ophthalmopathy. What was amplified from RNA transcripts were TCR beta CDR3 regions. The TCR CDR3 was amplified in a first-round RT-PCR using the HTBI primer set. TCRdb independently ran MiXCR on the multiplex PCR reads; one entry per CDR3 protein. The sample carries some 350,000 distinct CDR3 sequences, less than 20% recorded once. Source material: blood. The receptors derive from a woman aged 18-29 years with Graves' hyperthyroidism that later progressed to Graves' ophthalmopathy.

This clonotype turned up a few times. This chain links TRBV5-5 with TRBJ2-4; TRBD2 might be the D (5 bases). Germline CDR1 and CDR2: SGHKS and YYEKEE (reference sequence). V gave up 1 base and J gave up 1 base, with 9 bases separating them. The CDR3 extends over 15 amino acids. CDR3 residues: CASSLYSAAKNIQYF. CDR3 nucleotides: TGTGCCAGCAGCTTGTATAGCGCGGCCAAAAACATTCAGTACTTC.

This chain joins TRBV7-6 and TRBJ2-1; tentatively, D is TRBD1 or TRBD2 (5 bases each). From germline, CDR1 is SGHVS and CDR2 FNYEAQ. The CDR3 runs 19 residues. Trimming pared 4 bases from V and 2 bases from J, leaving 24 bases between. CDR3 sequence: CASSSLKGPRDPPYNEQFF. The CDR3 bases are TGTGCCAGCAGCTCCCTTAAGGGTCCCCGGGACCCTCCCTACAATGAGCAGTTCTTC.

The chain links TRBV9 to TRBJ2-2; D is uncertain. Deletions cut 0 bases from V and 4 bases from J, with 4 bases between. CDR1 is SGDLS and CDR2 is YYNGEE in the germline V gene. The CDR3 contains 13 residues. CDR3 DNA sequence: TGTGCCAGCAGCGTAGTGTGCACCGGGGAGCTGTTTTTT. Translated, it gives CASSVVCTGELFF.

The chain uses TRBV3-1 and TRBJ2-7; D is possibly TRBD1 (5 bases). Trimming removed 1 base from V and 2 bases from J, with 18 bases in between. The CDR3 has 17 amino acids. From germline, CDR1 is LGHDT and CDR2 YNNKEL (reference sequence). In DNA, the CDR3 is TGTGCCAGCAGCCAAGCTGCGATGGGGCAGCCAGCCTACGAGCAGTACTTC. Translating gives CASSQAAMGQPAYEQYF.

A note on this clonotype: Possible read error: a much larger clone is one base away. V usage is TRBV6-2 or TRBV6-3 and J usage is TRBJ2-1; D remains unclear. The CDR3 covers 18 residues. Germline V gene sequence: CDR1 MNHEY, CDR2 SVGEGT. The V gene lost 6 bases and the J gene lost 10 bases, with 31 bases spanning the gap. As DNA, the CDR3 is TGTGCCAGCAGGCCATTTGAAGCCATCCCCTACAGCTCCTACGAGCAGTTCTTC. Translated: CASRPFEAIPYSSYEQFF.

Remarks on this clonotype: With a much larger clone just one base away, this may be a read error. This chain uses TRBV20-1 with TRBJ2-5; the D gene is possibly TRBD1 (6 bases). The CDR3 consists of 13 residues. Germline V gives CDR1 DFQATT, CDR2 SNEGSKA (reference sequence). CDR3 nucleotide sequence: TGCAATGCCACCGGGACATCTGGGGAGACCCAGTACTTC. Its protein is CNATGTSGETQYF.

V usage is TRBV5-4 and J usage is TRBJ2-7; D might be TRBD1 (5 bases). Germline assignment: CDR1 SGHNT and CDR2 YYREEE (reference sequence). This CDR3 region has 13 residues. Trimming took off 4 bases at V and 2 bases at J, with 10 bases between the two ends. The CDR3 nucleotides are TGTGCCAGCAGCATAGGACAAACCTACGAGCAGTACTTC. It yields the protein CASSIGQTYEQYF.

This clonotype has at least ten counts. The chain recombines TRBV18 with TRBJ1-5; D call uncertain. Trimming shortened V by 6 bases and J by 0 bases, and 12 bases separated the two germline ends. Germline values: CDR1 KGHSH, CDR2 LQKENI. There are 15 residues in the CDR3. Here the CDR3 reads CASSLGSYSNQPQHF. For the CDR3, the DNA is TGTGCCAGCTCCCTAGGCAGTTATAGCAATCAGCCCCAGCATTTT.

The chain joins TRBV5-1 to TRBJ1-2; maybe TRBD1 (5 bases). The CDR3 has 15 residues. Germline CDR1 is SGHRS and CDR2 is YFSETQ. The V gene lost 4 bases and the J gene lost 2 bases, with 15 bases spanning the gap. In DNA, the CDR3 is TGCGCCAGCAGCCCGACGGTCGGGGGAAACTATGGCTACACCTTC. It codes for CASSPTVGGNYGYTF.

This chain links TRBV30 with TRBJ2-7, with 11 bases fitting TRBD2. The ends lost 5 bases at V and 0 bases at J; junction bases unmatched: 3. The CDR3 spans 14 residues. Germline CDR1 reads GTSNPN; CDR2 reads SVGIG (reference sequence). The CDR3 sequence is CAWFGTSGSYEQYF. CDR3 nucleotides: TGTGCCTGGTTCGGGACTAGCGGCTCCTACGAGCAGTACTTC.

In this sample, this clonotype turned up many times. The rearrangement joins TRBV18 to TRBJ2-5; 9 nucleotides agree with TRBD1. Germline V gene sequence: CDR1 KGHSH, CDR2 LQKENI. The V segment lost 3 bases and the J segment 5 bases; nucleotides outside the gene matches: 7. CDR3 length: 15 residues. DNA of the CDR3: TGTGCCAGCTCACCGCGGGACAGGGCTGGTGAGACCCAGTACTTC. Translated, it gives CASSPRDRAGETQYF. The full variable domain, in which reference TRBV18 and TRBJ2-5 provide the parts outside the CDR3, is NAGVMQNPRHLVRRRGQEARLRCSPMKGHSHVYWYRQLPEEGLKFMVYLQKENIIDESGMPKERFSAEFPKEGPSILRIQQVVRGDSAAYFCASSPRDRAGETQYFGPGTRLLVL.

This clonotype showed up just once. With a much larger clone just one base away, this may be a read error. The gene calls are TRBV5-8 and TRBJ1-1, with 10 bases fitting TRBD1. V shed 3 bases and J 4 bases; nucleotides not matched to a gene: 6. The CDR3 loop spans 15 amino acids. Germline loops: CDR1 SGHTS, CDR2 YDEGEE. The CDR3 loop reads CASSWTGGTGTEAFF. CDR3 in DNA: TGTGCCAGCAGCTGGACAGGGGGGACTGGCACTGAAGCTTTCTTT.

A few counts support this clonotype. The chain has TRBV24-1 and TRBJ2-5; 10 nucleotides align to TRBD2. Trimming took 4 bases from V and 9 from J; bases not matched to a gene: 4. Germline V lookup: CDR1 KGHDR, CDR2 SFDVKD. CDR3 length: 13 residues. CDR3 nucleotides: TGTGCCACCAGTGAAGCGGGGGGGGCGGCCCAGTACTTC. Translating it yields CATSEAGGAAQYF.

The chain combines TRBV28 with TRBJ2-5; TRBD2 agrees at 12 bases. The CDR3 is 15 residues long. Germline lookup yields CDR1 MDHEN and CDR2 SYDVKM. The junction had 4 bases not matched to a gene; V was cut back by 6 bases and J by 2 bases. The CDR3 nucleotides read TGTGCCAGCAGCCTGACTAGCGGGGGACAAGAGACCCAGTACTTC. This translates into CASSLTSGGQETQYF.

The chain joins TRBV5-1 to TRBJ2-2; D may be TRBD2 (5 bases). The CDR3 has 16 amino acids. The V end was cut by 0 bases, the J end by 4 bases, with 13 bases between. Germline V gives CDR1 SGHRS, CDR2 YFSETQ. CDR3 residues: CASSLVGGRSTGELFF. DNA for the CDR3: TGCGCCAGCAGCTTGGTAGGTGGGAGAAGCACCGGGGAGCTGTTTTTT.

This clonotype was found many times. The chain couples TRBV28 to TRBJ2-3; weak D call: TRBD1 (6 bases). The CDR3 has 18 residues. V was clipped by 2 bases and J by 4 bases, with 22 bases between them. The V gene's germline CDR1 is MDHEN and CDR2 SYDVKM. Here the CDR3 DNA reads TGTGCCAGCAGTTTACAGGGGTGGCTAGAGCGGACGGCAGATACGCAGTATTTT. Translated, it gives CASSLQGWLERTADTQYF.

This clonotype was observed at least ten times. The V call is TRBV7-9, the J call TRBJ2-1, with 7 bases fitting TRBD2. Germline-derived CDR1 and CDR2 are SEHNR and FQNEAQ (reference sequence). The CDR3 runs 12 residues. J gave up 16 bases and V 1 base, and 7 bases lay outside the gene matches. CDR3 nucleotides: TGTGCCAGCAGCTTAGAGCCTAGCGGCACTTTCTTC. It yields the protein CASSLEPSGTFF.

This clonotype showed up many times. This chain links TRBV28 with TRBJ2-7; TRBD1 aligns across 10 bases. This CDR3 has 16 amino acids. The germline CDR1 and CDR2 sequences are MDHEN and SYDVKM. J lost 1 base, V lost 3 bases, and 6 bases had no gene match. CDR3 in amino acids: CASSLEDRGRSYEQYF. CDR3 bases: TGTGCCAGCAGTTTGGAAGACAGGGGGCGATCCTACGAGCAGTACTTC.

This clonotype was observed at least ten times. The chain combines TRBV7-6 with TRBJ1-1; a weak D match, TRBD1 (5 bases). V lost 4 bases to trimming and J lost 1 base, with 13 bases between them. The CDR3 has 15 amino acids. Germline CDR1 SGHVS, CDR2 FNYEAQ. The CDR3 coding sequence is TGTGCCAGCAGCTCCGAATGGGGGGGGAACACTGAAGCTTTCTTT. It yields the protein CASSSEWGGNTEAFF.

Ten or more counts support this clonotype. The rearrangement joins TRBV20-1 to TRBJ1-1, with 8 bases that match TRBD1. The CDR3 contains 14 residues. Germline V CDR1 and CDR2: DFQATT, SNEGSKA (reference sequence). J was trimmed by 5 bases and V by 0 bases; bases with no gene match: 5. The CDR3 DNA sequence: TGCAGTGCTAGAGATGAGAGACAGGGGACTGAAGCTTTCTTT. Translating it yields CSARDERQGTEAFF.

As concerns this clonotype: A much more abundant neighbour one base away suggests this may be a read error. The chain joins TRBV28 to TRBJ2-1; D ambiguous. The germline V gene encodes CDR1 MDHEN and CDR2 SYDVKM. CDR3 length: 14 residues. CDR3 in DNA: TGTGCCAGCAGTCCCCTTGCCCCCTACAGTGAGCAGTTCTTC. Encoded protein: CASSPLAPYSEQFF.

In DNA, the CDR3 is TGCGCCAGCAGCTGGGGGGCAGGACACTCCTACGAGCAGTACTTC. This sequence encodes CASSWGAGHSYEQYF. This chain connects TRBV5-1 to TRBJ2-7; D possibly matches TRBD1 or TRBD2 (6 bases each). CDR1 is SGHRS, CDR2 YFSETQ, per germline. V was trimmed by 3 bases and J by 0 bases, leaving 13 bases between them. This CDR3 comprises 15 residues. Variable domain in full (rest from reference TRBV5-1 and TRBJ2-7): KAGVTQTPRYLIKTRGQQVTLSCSPISGHRSVSWYQQTPGQGLQFLFEYFSETQRNKGNFPGRFSGRQFSNSRSEMNVSTLELGDSALYLCASSWGAGHSYEQYFGPGTRLTVT.

This clonotype was picked up many times. The chain joins TRBV10-3 to TRBJ2-7; 8 nucleotides align to TRBD1. Germline V gene lookup returns CDR1 ENHRY and CDR2 SYGVKD. Trimming at V came to 6 bases and at J to 5 bases, leaving 6 bases not matched to a gene. The CDR3 is 13 residues long. The CDR3 bases are TGTGCCATCAGAACAGGGGGGACTCACGAGCAGTACTTC. This sequence encodes CAIRTGGTHEQYF.

This clonotype was seen at least ten times. The chain is built from TRBV6-2 or TRBV6-3 and TRBJ2-7; TRBD1 is a possible D gene (5 bases). There are 11 residues in the CDR3. V shed 7 bases and J shed 4 bases, with 8 bases lying between them. The germline CDR1 and CDR2 sequences are MNHEY and SVGEGT. DNA of the CDR3: TGTGCCAGCAACGACAGATACGAGCAGTACTTC. Its protein is CASNDRYEQYF.

This clonotype was seen repeatedly, ten times or more. The chain couples TRBV6-2 or TRBV6-3 to TRBJ2-5; 7 nucleotides agree with TRBD2. Per germline, CDR1 MNHEY and CDR2 SVGEGT. CDR3 length: 18 residues. V lost 0 bases to trimming and J lost 4 bases; unmatched junction nucleotides: 14. Here the CDR3 reads CASSYSSVWRERGETQYF. As DNA, the CDR3 is TGTGCCAGCAGTTACTCGTCGGTCTGGCGGGAGCGGGGAGAGACCCAGTACTTC.

This clonotype was observed a handful of times. This may be a read error: a much more frequent sequence differs by one nucleotide. The chain joins TRBV28 to TRBJ2-5; D ambiguous. The CDR3 length is 13 residues. The germline CDR1 and CDR2 sequences are MDHEN and SYDVKM. CDR3 nucleotide sequence: TGTGCCAGCAGCCGACGTCCTCAAGAGACCCAGCACTTC. Residues: CASSRRPQETQHF.

The table lists this clonotype with many counts. The chain combines TRBV27 with TRBJ1-1, with D hard to call. V lost 5 bases to trimming and J lost 1 base, with 11 bases between them. The CDR3 extends over 14 amino acids. Germline V gene lookup returns CDR1 MNHEY and CDR2 SMNVEV (reference sequence). The CDR3 sequence: CASSPGGPNTEAFF. Here the CDR3 DNA reads TGTGCCAGCAGTCCCGGCGGGCCGAACACTGAAGCTTTCTTT.

This clonotype was counted at least ten times. The V and J genes are TRBV7-2 and TRBJ2-1; D is ambiguous. V was trimmed by 5 bases and J by 0 bases, leaving 5 bases between them. CDR3 length: 13 amino acids. Germline assignment: CDR1 SGHTA and CDR2 FQGNSA. The CDR3 coding sequence is TGTGCCAGCAGCCAGATCTCCTACAATGAGCAGTTCTTC. Protein product: CASSQISYNEQFF. The whole variable domain, remainder taken from reference TRBV7-2 and TRBJ2-1, is GAGVSQSPSNKVTEKGKDVELRCDPISGHTALYWYRQSLGQGLEFLIYFQGNSAPDKSGLPSDRFSAERTGGSVSTLTIQRTQQEDSAVYLCASSQISYNEQFFGPGTRLTVL.

The CDR3 loop reads CASSLARGTGSYNEQFF. CDR3 DNA sequence: TGTGCCAGCAGCTTGGCGCGCGGGACTGGGTCCTACAATGAGCAGTTCTTC. The chain carries TRBV5-5 and TRBJ2-1; perhaps TRBD2 as D (6 bases). The CDR3 covers 17 residues. Germline assignment: CDR1 SGHKS and CDR2 YYEKEE (reference sequence). Trimming left V 0 bases short and J 1 base short, with 14 bases between.

The chain links TRBV5-1 to TRBJ2-5; D perhaps matches TRBD2 (6 bases). Trimming cost V 1 base and J 5 bases, with 12 bases left between them. Germline V gene lookup returns CDR1 SGHRS and CDR2 YFSETQ. The CDR3 spans 14 residues. For the CDR3, the DNA is TGCGCCAGCAGCTTGCGGGAGATCAAGGAGACCCAGTACTTC. Encoded protein: CASSLREIKETQYF.